These T cell receptor beta chains were read from a single sample in a study of cytomegalovirus exposure and HLA in healthy donors. The table came from immunoSEQ multiplex PCR; TCRdb's copy has only in-frame clones and leaves some out. The listing records 65,000 to 90,000 clones. The material sequenced was PBMCs. All receptors come from a female donor in good health and CMV-seropositive. Each CDR3 is given with its conserved first and last residue. The D gene is left open where the match is weak.

d_gene: NA
v_gene: TRBV19
j_gene: TRBJ2-2
CDR3aa: CASSIVGGAAGELFF

d_gene: TRBD1
v_gene: TRBV30
j_gene: NA
CDR3aa: CAWRAGGYEQYF

d_gene: TRBD2
v_gene: TRBV6-4
j_gene: TRBJ2-3
CDR3aa: CATSTSGGTTIHPDTQYF

d_gene: NA
v_gene: TRBV5-1
j_gene: TRBJ1-1
CDR3aa: CASSLGGAVTEAFF

d_gene: TRBD2
v_gene: TRBV28
j_gene: TRBJ2-7
CDR3aa: CASSPIVGGLAGPSYEQYF

d_gene: NA
v_gene: TRBV9
j_gene: TRBJ1-1
CDR3aa: CASSAQITGNTEAFF

d_gene: TRBD1
v_gene: TRBV18
j_gene: TRBJ1-5
CDR3aa: CASSPRQGAIQPQHF

d_gene: NA
v_gene: TRBV30
j_gene: TRBJ1-4
CDR3aa: CAWSPLEGLNEKLFF

d_gene: NA
v_gene: TRBV6-8
j_gene: TRBJ1-5
CDR3aa: CASSYSGGGNQPQHF

d_gene: TRBD2
v_gene: TRBV7-6
j_gene: TRBJ2-5
CDR3aa: CASSILAGGVETQYF

d_gene: TRBD1
v_gene: TRBV7-9
j_gene: TRBJ1-2
CDR3aa: CASSSSDGTGIYGYTF

d_gene: NA
v_gene: TRBV4-2
j_gene: TRBJ1-5
CDR3aa: CASSQFREPNQPQHF

d_gene: TRBD1
v_gene: TRBV11-3
j_gene: TRBJ1-1
CDR3aa: CASSRDRDTEAFF

d_gene: NA
v_gene: TRBV4-1
j_gene: TRBJ1-1
CDR3aa: CASSPVESSERNTEAFF

d_gene: NA
v_gene: TRBV7-2
j_gene: TRBJ2-7
CDR3aa: CASSLTSYEQYF

d_gene: TRBD1
v_gene: TRBV5-8
j_gene: TRBJ1-2
CDR3aa: CASSLSGTDFGYTF

d_gene: TRBD1
v_gene: TRBV19
j_gene: TRBJ2-7
CDR3aa: CASSSQGVIYEQYF

d_gene: TRBD1
v_gene: TRBV5-1
j_gene: TRBJ1-3
CDR3aa: CASSTTGGISGNTIYF

d_gene: NA
v_gene: TRBV28
j_gene: TRBJ2-7
CDR3aa: CASTLDRRPSKQYF

d_gene: NA
v_gene: TRBV4-2
j_gene: TRBJ2-3
CDR3aa: CASSQVGPGGTDTQYF

d_gene: TRBD1
v_gene: TRBV20-1
j_gene: TRBJ1-1
CDR3aa: CRLGQVTEAFF

d_gene: NA
v_gene: TRBV9
j_gene: TRBJ1-2
CDR3aa: CASSVGDTFYGYTF

d_gene: NA
v_gene: TRBV4-3
j_gene: TRBJ2-1
CDR3aa: CASSLSEDSGANNEQFF

d_gene: TRBD1
v_gene: TRBV10-3
j_gene: TRBJ1-1
CDR3aa: CAISDHRTGDTEAFF

d_gene: TRBD1
v_gene: TRBV6-4
j_gene: TRBJ2-3
CDR3aa: CASSDSTGGADTQYF

d_gene: TRBD1
v_gene: TRBV7-9
j_gene: TRBJ1-5
CDR3aa: CASSLDRGDQPQHF

d_gene: NA
v_gene: TRBV9
j_gene: TRBJ1-1
CDR3aa: CASSVSVGVGDTEAFF

d_gene: NA
v_gene: TRBV30
j_gene: TRBJ2-1
CDR3aa: CACRTGTAYNEQFF

d_gene: TRBD1
v_gene: TRBV5-6
j_gene: TRBJ1-1
CDR3aa: CASSQLWQRFTGVNTEAFF

d_gene: TRBD2
v_gene: TRBV30
j_gene: TRBJ2-7
CDR3aa: CAWSTPIGTSGSSAYEQYF

d_gene: NA
v_gene: TRBV4-1
j_gene: TRBJ2-1
CDR3aa: CASSQVPSPAGEEFF

d_gene: TRBD1
v_gene: TRBV4-1
j_gene: TRBJ1-4
CDR3aa: CASSPQGASDEKLFF

d_gene: TRBD1
v_gene: TRBV10-3
j_gene: TRBJ1-5
CDR3aa: CAITRQGVCGNHDQPQHF

d_gene: NA
v_gene: TRBV4-2
j_gene: TRBJ2-7
CDR3aa: CASSQERQGYEQYF

d_gene: NA
v_gene: TRBV28
j_gene: TRBJ1-5
CDR3aa: CASSSIDQPQHF

d_gene: NA
v_gene: TRBV5-1
j_gene: TRBJ1-5
CDR3aa: CASSLAQIRVSRGHF

d_gene: NA
v_gene: TRBV5-6
j_gene: TRBJ1-1
CDR3aa: CASSLASVYEAFF

d_gene: TRBD1
v_gene: TRBV5-1
j_gene: TRBJ1-3
CDR3aa: CASSDRGSSGNTIYF

d_gene: NA
v_gene: TRBV19
j_gene: TRBJ1-1
CDR3aa: CATKIGGNTEAFF

d_gene: NA
v_gene: TRBV11-2
j_gene: TRBJ2-3
CDR3aa: CASSFTRNTDTQYF

d_gene: NA
v_gene: TRBV6-1
j_gene: TRBJ2-2
CDR3aa: CASHFARGTGELFF

d_gene: NA
v_gene: TRBV19
j_gene: TRBJ1-2
CDR3aa: CASSSPTEGVTRGYTF

d_gene: NA
v_gene: TRBV14
j_gene: TRBJ2-5
CDR3aa: CASSRDIGETQYF

d_gene: TRBD1
v_gene: TRBV28
j_gene: TRBJ1-5
CDR3aa: CASSLGGARAGGRQPQHF

d_gene: NA
v_gene: TRBV28
j_gene: TRBJ2-7
CDR3aa: CASTPVTRQVEQYF

d_gene: TRBD2
v_gene: TRBV7-9
j_gene: TRBJ2-2
CDR3aa: CASSLASGRAGELFF

d_gene: TRBD2
v_gene: TRBV18
j_gene: TRBJ2-7
CDR3aa: CASSPPGLAYEQYF

d_gene: TRBD1
v_gene: TRBV6-5
j_gene: TRBJ1-4
CDR3aa: CASSYDGQGGLFF

d_gene: TRBD1
v_gene: TRBV5-6
j_gene: TRBJ1-1
CDR3aa: CASSIYRDRAAEAFF

d_gene: NA
v_gene: TRBV9
j_gene: TRBJ2-7
CDR3aa: CASSAPSYEQYF

d_gene: TRBD2
v_gene: TRBV4-3
j_gene: TRBJ2-7
CDR3aa: CASSQGYPFGGTAYEQYF

d_gene: TRBD2
v_gene: TRBV4-2
j_gene: TRBJ2-3
CDR3aa: CASSQELAGGHTDTQYF

d_gene: NA
v_gene: TRBV4-3
j_gene: TRBJ1-2
CDR3aa: CASSQAKTEPLNYGYTF

d_gene: TRBD1
v_gene: TRBV30
j_gene: TRBJ2-7
CDR3aa: CAWMSQGVPYEQYF

d_gene: NA
v_gene: TRBV6-6
j_gene: TRBJ1-2
CDR3aa: CASSPPDSAPLYGYTF

d_gene: TRBD2
v_gene: TRBV14
j_gene: TRBJ2-5
CDR3aa: CASSQDRWRELGETQYF

d_gene: TRBD1
v_gene: TRBV5-1
j_gene: TRBJ1-4
CDR3aa: CASSDGTGPEKLFF

d_gene: NA
v_gene: TRBV2
j_gene: TRBJ1-1
CDR3aa: CASSGRGSGNTEAFF

d_gene: NA
v_gene: TRBV7-6
j_gene: TRBJ2-1
CDR3aa: CASSSYYNEQFF

d_gene: NA
v_gene: TRBV28
j_gene: TRBJ1-1
CDR3aa: CASRGGERGNTEAFF